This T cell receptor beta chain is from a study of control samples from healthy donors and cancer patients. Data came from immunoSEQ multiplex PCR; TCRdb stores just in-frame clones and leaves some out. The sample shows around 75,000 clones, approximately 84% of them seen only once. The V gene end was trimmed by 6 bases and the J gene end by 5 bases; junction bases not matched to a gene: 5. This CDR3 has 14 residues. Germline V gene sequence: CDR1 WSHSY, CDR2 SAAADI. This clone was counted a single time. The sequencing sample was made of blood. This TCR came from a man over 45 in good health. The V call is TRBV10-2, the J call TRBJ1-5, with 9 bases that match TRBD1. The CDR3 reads CASRRTGEDQPQHF. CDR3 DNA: TGCGCCAGCAGGAGGACAGGGGAGGATCAGCCCCAGCATTTT.